The 11 T cell receptor beta chains below come from one sample, sequenced in a study of cytomegalovirus exposure and HLA in healthy donors. Primers included in the PCR were 60 Vbeta and 13 Jbeta primers. The protocol was immunoSEQ multiplex PCR, while the TCRdb copy is restricted to in-frame clones and leaves out a portion. The repertoire holds about 120,000 clones, with 75% as singletons. The sequencing input was PBMCs. These receptors originate from a woman in her forties or fifties in good health and CMV-seronegative.

The chain uses TRBV6-5 and TRBJ1-2, with D perhaps TRBD1 (5 bases). V was trimmed by 5 bases and J by 3 bases, leaving 16 bases between them. This CDR3 spans 15 amino acids. Germline V gives CDR1 MNHEY, CDR2 SVGAGI. CDR3 residues: CASSPWGTGDYGYTF. The CDR3 DNA follows: TGTGCCAGCAGTCCCTGGGGCACGGGCGACTATGGCTACACCTTC.

This chain joins TRBV30 and TRBJ1-2, with D maybe TRBD1 (6 bases). Trimming removed 2 bases from V and 9 bases from J, with 19 bases in between. The CDR3 totals 14 residues. Germline V gene data show CDR1 as GTSNPN and CDR2 as SVGIG (reference sequence). CDR3 nucleotide sequence: TGTGCCTGGAGTTTCGCAACAGGGAGCTTCAGCTACACCTTC. Its translation: CAWSFATGSFSYTF.

The chain recombines TRBV28 with TRBJ1-4; D call uncertain. The germline V gene has CDR1 MDHEN and CDR2 SYDVKM. V was cut by 1 base and J by 4 bases, with 13 bases left in between. The CDR3 runs 16 residues. The CDR3: CASSLLWGENNEKLFF. CDR3 in DNA: TGTGCCAGCAGTTTATTGTGGGGAGAAAATAATGAAAAACTGTTTTTT. Based on the CDR3 plus reference TRBV28 and TRBJ1-4, the full variable domain is DVKVTQSSRYLVKRTGEKVFLECVQDMDHENMFWYRQDPGLGLRLIYFSYDVKMKEKGDIPEGYSVSREKKERFSLILESASTNQTSMYLCASSLLWGENNEKLFFGSGTQLSVL.

The chain uses TRBV27 and TRBJ2-1, with D possibly being TRBD2 (5 bases). The CDR3 sequence is 13 residues long. Germline V gene data show CDR1 as MNHEY and CDR2 as SMNVEV (reference sequence). V was cut by 5 bases and J by 4 bases, with 9 bases left in between. CDR3 amino acids: CASSDRGYNEQFF. CDR3 nucleotide sequence: TGTGCCAGCAGTGACCGGGGTTACAATGAGCAGTTCTTC.

V gene TRBV5-1 combines with J gene TRBJ1-4, with a possible D match to TRBD1 (5 bases). Germline V gives CDR1 SGHRS, CDR2 YFSETQ. CDR3 length: 14 amino acids. Trimming pared 1 base from V and 1 base from J, leaving 5 bases between. CDR3 DNA sequence: TGCGCCAGCAGCTTGAGGGGAACTAATGAAAAACTGTTTTTT. Translated, it gives CASSLRGTNEKLFF.

This sequence joins TRBV19 and TRBJ1-5; TRBD1 agrees at 9 bases. The germline V gene encodes CDR1 LNHDA and CDR2 SQIVND (reference sequence). The CDR3 runs to 16 residues. Trimming took 9 bases from V and 4 from J; bases not matched to a gene: 13. The CDR3 loop is CASTRPGQGRNQPQHF. CDR3 DNA: TGTGCCAGCACCCGGCCGGGACAGGGTAGGAATCAGCCCCAGCATTTT.

In DNA form, the CDR3 reads TGTGCCAGCAGTGGCCTCTCGGCGGCCTACGAGCAGTACTTC. It codes for CASSGLSAAYEQYF. This chain joins TRBV2 and TRBJ2-7; D not certain. Trimming removed 4 bases from V and 2 bases from J, with 12 bases in between. This CDR3 comprises 14 residues. In germline, CDR1 is SNHLY, CDR2 FYNNEI.

This clone appeared a few times. This chain connects TRBV5-4 to TRBJ2-3; 8 nucleotides line up with TRBD2. CDR3 size: 16 residues. Germline V CDR1 and CDR2: SGHNT, YYREEE (reference sequence). V was clipped by 0 bases and J by 2 bases; unmatched bases: 5. The CDR3 reads CASSLDGTRSTDTQYF. CDR3 nucleotide sequence: TGTGCCAGCAGCTTGGACGGGACTAGGTCCACAGATACGCAGTATTTT.

The chain links TRBV6-6 to TRBJ1-3; tentative D call: TRBD1 (6 bases). The CDR3 runs 15 residues. Germline V gene lookup returns CDR1 MNHNY and CDR2 SVGAGI (reference sequence). The V and J ends lost 5 bases and 0 bases respectively, with 11 bases between them. CDR3 coding DNA: TGTGCCAGCAGTAAGATACAGGGCTCTGGAAACACCATATATTTT. Residues: CASSKIQGSGNTIYF.

This clone was recorded only once. The chain is built from TRBV7-9 and TRBJ2-7, with D perhaps matching TRBD1 (6 bases). Germline CDR1 and CDR2: SEHNR and FQNEAQ (reference sequence). V lost 9 bases and J lost 1, with 13 bases in between. This CDR3 is built from 13 residues. For the CDR3, the DNA is TGTGCCAGTGAAGGGGGTCCGTCCTACGAGCAGTACTTC. Translation gives CASEGGPSYEQYF.

The V and J genes are TRBV19 and TRBJ2-7; tentatively, D is TRBD2 (6 bases). In germline, CDR1 is LNHDA, CDR2 SQIVND (reference sequence). There are 16 residues in the CDR3. Deletions cut 0 bases from V and 5 bases from J, with 17 bases between. In nucleotides, the CDR3 is TGTGCCAGTAGTATAGATGGACTAACCCCCCCTGACGAGCAGTACTTC. As protein: CASSIDGLTPPDEQYF. The full variable domain, completed using reference TRBV19 and TRBJ2-7, is DGGITQSPKYLFRKEGQNVTLSCEQNLNHDAMYWYRQDPGQGLRLIYYSQIVNDFQKGDIAEGYSVSREKKESFPLTVTSAQKNPTAFYLCASSIDGLTPPDEQYFGPGTRLTVT.